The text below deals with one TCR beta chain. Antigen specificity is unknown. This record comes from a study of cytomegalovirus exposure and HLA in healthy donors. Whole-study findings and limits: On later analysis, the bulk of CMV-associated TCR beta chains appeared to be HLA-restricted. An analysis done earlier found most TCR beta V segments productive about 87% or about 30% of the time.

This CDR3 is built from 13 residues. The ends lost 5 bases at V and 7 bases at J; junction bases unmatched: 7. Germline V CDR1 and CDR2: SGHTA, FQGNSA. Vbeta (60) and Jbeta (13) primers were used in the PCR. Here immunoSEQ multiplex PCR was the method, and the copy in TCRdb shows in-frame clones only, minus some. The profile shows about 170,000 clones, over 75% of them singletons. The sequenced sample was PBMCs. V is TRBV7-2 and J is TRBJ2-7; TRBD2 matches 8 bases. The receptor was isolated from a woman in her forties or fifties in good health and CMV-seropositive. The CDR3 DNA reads TGTGCCAGCAGCCCGGGAGGGCCGGGGGAGCAGTACTTC. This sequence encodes CASSPGGPGEQYF.